This TCR beta chain was recorded in a study of cytomegalovirus exposure and HLA in healthy donors. Study at large: From donors who were HLA-typed, an early data release held approximately 91 million unique TCRs.

The CDR3 length is 13 residues. Trimming cost V 5 bases and J 8 bases, with 10 bases left between them. The germline CDR1 and CDR2 sequences are SGHVS and FNYEAQ. Study results and caveats: Analyzed later, association rates of TCRs varied across HLA loci, with DRB1 most and HLA-C fewest.

On this clone: Antigen unknown.

This PCR relied on a set of 60 Vbeta primers and 13 Jbeta primers. The data were produced by immunoSEQ multiplex PCR, yet TCRdb's version contains in-frame clones alone and is incomplete. The sample lists some 100,000 clones, about 79% occurring once. Sequenced sample: PBMCs. The sequence came from a woman aged 18-29 years in good health and CMV-seronegative. V gene TRBV7-6 combines with J gene TRBJ1-6, with D unresolved. CDR3 in DNA: TGTGCCAGCAGCCCTCAGCAGGATTCACCCCTCCACTTT. It encodes CASSPQQDSPLHF. Combining the CDR3 with reference TRBV7-6 and TRBJ1-6 gives the whole variable domain GAGVSQSPRYKVTKRGQDVALRCDPISGHVSLYWYRQALGQGPEFLTYFNYEAQQDKSGLPNDRFSAERPEGSISTLTIQRTEQRDSAMYRCASSPQQDSPLHFGNGTRLTVT.